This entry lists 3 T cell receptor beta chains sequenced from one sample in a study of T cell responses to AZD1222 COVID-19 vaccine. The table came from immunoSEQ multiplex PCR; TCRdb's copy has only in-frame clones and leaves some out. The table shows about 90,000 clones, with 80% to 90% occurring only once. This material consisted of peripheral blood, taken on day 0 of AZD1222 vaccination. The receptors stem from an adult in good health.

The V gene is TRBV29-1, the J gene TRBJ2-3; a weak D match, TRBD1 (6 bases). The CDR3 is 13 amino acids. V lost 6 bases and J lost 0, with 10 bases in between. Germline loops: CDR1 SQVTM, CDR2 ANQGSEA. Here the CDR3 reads CSVRGQSTDTQYF. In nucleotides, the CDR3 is TGCAGCGTCCGCGGACAGAGCACAGATACGCAGTATTTT.

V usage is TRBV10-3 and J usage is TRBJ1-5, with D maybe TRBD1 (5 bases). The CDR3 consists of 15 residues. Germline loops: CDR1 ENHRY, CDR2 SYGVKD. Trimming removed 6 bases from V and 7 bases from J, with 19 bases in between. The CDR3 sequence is CAISPSEGKSQPQHF. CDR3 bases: TGTGCCATCAGCCCCTCTGAGGGGAAATCGCAGCCCCAGCATTTT.

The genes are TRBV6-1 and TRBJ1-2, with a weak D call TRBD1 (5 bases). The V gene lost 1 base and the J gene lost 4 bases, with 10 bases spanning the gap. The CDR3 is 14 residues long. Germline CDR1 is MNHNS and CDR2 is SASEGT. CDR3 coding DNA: TGTGCCAGCAGTGAAGAGAGAGACAGCTATGGCTACACCTTC. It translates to CASSEERDSYGYTF.